The T cell receptor beta chain under discussion was sequenced for a study of blood T cells in healthy people across ages. This clonotype was seen more than once but under ten times. This CDR3 comprises 15 residues. The V end was cut by 5 bases, the J end by 4 bases, with 17 bases between. Germline assignment: CDR1 SEHNR and CDR2 FQNEAQ (reference sequence). In terms of origin and age, donors were healthy Caucasian individuals from Russia aged about 6 to 90. Peripheral blood from each donor was collected in a volume of 8 to 10 milliliters. A sample-barcoded 5' primer and a J-beta primer mix were used in a second PCR of roughly 7 to 11 cycles. Each cDNA molecule was tagged by a template-switch adaptor with 12 random nucleotides. TCRdb fed the 5' RACE reads into MiXCR, producing one record per CDR3 protein. The table includes roughly 500,000 distinct CDR3 sequences, 25% to 30% detected once.

The V and J genes are TRBV7-9 and TRBJ1-2, with D unresolved. This receptor was taken from a woman aged 65 to 85 in good health. Input material: blood. CDR3 amino acids: CASSANTDWGYGYTF. CDR3 bases: TGTGCCAGCAGCGCAAACACTGACTGGGGCTATGGCTACACCTTC.